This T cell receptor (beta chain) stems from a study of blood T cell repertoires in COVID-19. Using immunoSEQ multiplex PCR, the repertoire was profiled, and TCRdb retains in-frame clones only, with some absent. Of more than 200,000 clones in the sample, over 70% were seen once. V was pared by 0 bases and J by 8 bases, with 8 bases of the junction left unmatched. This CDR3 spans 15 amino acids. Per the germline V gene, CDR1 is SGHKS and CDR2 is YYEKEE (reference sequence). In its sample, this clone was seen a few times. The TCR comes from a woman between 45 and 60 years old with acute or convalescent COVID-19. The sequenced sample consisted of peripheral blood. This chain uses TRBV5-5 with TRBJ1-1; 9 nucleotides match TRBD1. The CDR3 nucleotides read TGTGCCAGCAGCTTGGTGGGACAGGGAACGGCAGAAGCTTTCTTT. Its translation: CASSLVGQGTAEAFF.